Listed here is a single T cell receptor beta chain. This clonotype was detected many times. This receptor's antigen is unknown. Base-call qualities are not available, and no considerably larger clone is one nucleotide away. This sample is drawn from a study of T cells in Graves' hyperthyroidism and ophthalmopathy (dated by TCRdb to the late 2010s). A note on the overall study: Peripheral blood was sampled at the time of initial diagnosis, prior to any treatment. A discovery cohort of approximately 97 patients, 43 with Graves' ophthalmopathy and more than 55 with stable Graves' hyperthyroidism, was used to find distinguishing TCR V-J signatures. An independent validation cohort of around 19 hyperthyroidism patients and about 16 patients who later progressed to ophthalmopathy tested prospective prediction of ophthalmopathy. For training and testing, the 100 or so patients in the discovery cohort were randomly divided in a 7:3 ratio. In roughly six Graves' hyperthyroidism patients, the study also compared T-cell repertoires from thyroid tissue with T-cell repertoires from blood. After sampling, hyperthyroidism patients received methimazole starting at 30 mg daily, and ophthalmopathy patients received high-dose intravenous methylprednisolone. According to the paper, TCR Vbeta CDR3 sequencing was carried out on approximately 140 peripheral blood samples, which came from over 40 ophthalmopathy, some 73 hyperthyroidism and about 17 progressor patients. On the study overall, not on this receptor specifically: No statistical method was used to set the sample size in advance, and investigators knew the group allocation. In validation, the model predicted progression to ophthalmopathy a median of around six months before onset, with 65% to 71% sensitivity and about 75% specificity. Blood samples also contained most of the expanded thyroid clonotypes (frequency above 0.001), which suggests that blood repertoires may reflect thyroid immune responses. A model built on a 13 V-J signature distinguished ophthalmopathy from stable hyperthyroidism, reaching around 90% sensitivity and 81.08% specificity in cross-validation and 80%/75% in testing.

The TCR beta CDR3 regions were amplified from the RNA transcripts. A first-round RT-PCR of the TCR CDR3 used the HTBI primer set with the Qiagen OneStep RT-PCR kit. Libraries were constructed in a second round of multiplex PCR, after which size selection and purification were carried out. Sequencing of the libraries was done on an Illumina HiSeq2000 using paired-end 100 bp reads. Per the original workflow: SOAPnuke was used to process the raw data, throwing out any read that contained adapters or uncalled bases, had a mean Phred below 15, or lacked an exact constant-primer or identifier match. COPE v1.2.5 was used to merge the high-quality paired reads, and each unique nucleotide sequence was defined as a clonotype. MiTCR v1.1 was used to align the clonotypes against IMGT TRBV, TRBD and TRBJ reference segments. Analysis was restricted to V-J combinations with a frequency above 0.0001, which covered roughly 99% of repertoires. The TCS score was defined as the ratio of F50 (clonal expansion) to E x V (chaos), calculated using BLOSUM62-based TCRdist between CDR3 peptides within each V-J. Welch's t-statistics and random forest reduced some 510 V-J features to about 12, which were used in a naive Bayes classifier (R e1071). TCRdb reran the public reads through fastp at Q25 and MiXCR, keeping productive beta chains. Rows with one shared CDR3 protein collapse into an entry with the most common genes and DNA. The V and J calls here are based on TCRdb, not the publication. The sample data list 400,000 to 450,000 distinct CDR3 sequences, and about 15% of these were observed just once. The top ten hold around 13% of the sample.

In the ophthalmopathy patients, disease was moderately to severely active, with a Clinical Activity Score of 3 or more, a NOSPECS grade of 4 or more, and a duration of less than 3 months. Exclusion was applied to patients with uncontrolled infections, other autoimmune diseases, pregnancy or lactation. Diagnoses relied on clinical symptoms, serum thyroxine and TRAb, thyroid ultrasound and orbital computed tomography. Ficoll-Paque density gradient centrifugation was used to isolate PBMCs from about 10 ml of fresh peripheral blood. Total RNA was extracted with Trizol reagent, and quality was checked on an Agilent 2100 Bioanalyzer. V and J are truncated by 8 bases and 1 base respectively, leaving an intervening sequence of 9 bases. Its CDR3 holds 12 amino acids, cysteine through phenylalanine. The read is trimmed to its CDR3 DNA, 36 bases read in frame from base 1.

This sequence was found in a young man with Graves' ophthalmopathy. Sequenced sample: blood. The chain couples TRBV12-3 or TRBV12-4 to TRBJ2-7, with an unclear D gene assignment. The CDR3 protein sequence reads: CASEDGSYEQYF. The DNA sequence is given as TGTGCCAGCGAAGACGGATCCTACGAGCAGTACTTC.